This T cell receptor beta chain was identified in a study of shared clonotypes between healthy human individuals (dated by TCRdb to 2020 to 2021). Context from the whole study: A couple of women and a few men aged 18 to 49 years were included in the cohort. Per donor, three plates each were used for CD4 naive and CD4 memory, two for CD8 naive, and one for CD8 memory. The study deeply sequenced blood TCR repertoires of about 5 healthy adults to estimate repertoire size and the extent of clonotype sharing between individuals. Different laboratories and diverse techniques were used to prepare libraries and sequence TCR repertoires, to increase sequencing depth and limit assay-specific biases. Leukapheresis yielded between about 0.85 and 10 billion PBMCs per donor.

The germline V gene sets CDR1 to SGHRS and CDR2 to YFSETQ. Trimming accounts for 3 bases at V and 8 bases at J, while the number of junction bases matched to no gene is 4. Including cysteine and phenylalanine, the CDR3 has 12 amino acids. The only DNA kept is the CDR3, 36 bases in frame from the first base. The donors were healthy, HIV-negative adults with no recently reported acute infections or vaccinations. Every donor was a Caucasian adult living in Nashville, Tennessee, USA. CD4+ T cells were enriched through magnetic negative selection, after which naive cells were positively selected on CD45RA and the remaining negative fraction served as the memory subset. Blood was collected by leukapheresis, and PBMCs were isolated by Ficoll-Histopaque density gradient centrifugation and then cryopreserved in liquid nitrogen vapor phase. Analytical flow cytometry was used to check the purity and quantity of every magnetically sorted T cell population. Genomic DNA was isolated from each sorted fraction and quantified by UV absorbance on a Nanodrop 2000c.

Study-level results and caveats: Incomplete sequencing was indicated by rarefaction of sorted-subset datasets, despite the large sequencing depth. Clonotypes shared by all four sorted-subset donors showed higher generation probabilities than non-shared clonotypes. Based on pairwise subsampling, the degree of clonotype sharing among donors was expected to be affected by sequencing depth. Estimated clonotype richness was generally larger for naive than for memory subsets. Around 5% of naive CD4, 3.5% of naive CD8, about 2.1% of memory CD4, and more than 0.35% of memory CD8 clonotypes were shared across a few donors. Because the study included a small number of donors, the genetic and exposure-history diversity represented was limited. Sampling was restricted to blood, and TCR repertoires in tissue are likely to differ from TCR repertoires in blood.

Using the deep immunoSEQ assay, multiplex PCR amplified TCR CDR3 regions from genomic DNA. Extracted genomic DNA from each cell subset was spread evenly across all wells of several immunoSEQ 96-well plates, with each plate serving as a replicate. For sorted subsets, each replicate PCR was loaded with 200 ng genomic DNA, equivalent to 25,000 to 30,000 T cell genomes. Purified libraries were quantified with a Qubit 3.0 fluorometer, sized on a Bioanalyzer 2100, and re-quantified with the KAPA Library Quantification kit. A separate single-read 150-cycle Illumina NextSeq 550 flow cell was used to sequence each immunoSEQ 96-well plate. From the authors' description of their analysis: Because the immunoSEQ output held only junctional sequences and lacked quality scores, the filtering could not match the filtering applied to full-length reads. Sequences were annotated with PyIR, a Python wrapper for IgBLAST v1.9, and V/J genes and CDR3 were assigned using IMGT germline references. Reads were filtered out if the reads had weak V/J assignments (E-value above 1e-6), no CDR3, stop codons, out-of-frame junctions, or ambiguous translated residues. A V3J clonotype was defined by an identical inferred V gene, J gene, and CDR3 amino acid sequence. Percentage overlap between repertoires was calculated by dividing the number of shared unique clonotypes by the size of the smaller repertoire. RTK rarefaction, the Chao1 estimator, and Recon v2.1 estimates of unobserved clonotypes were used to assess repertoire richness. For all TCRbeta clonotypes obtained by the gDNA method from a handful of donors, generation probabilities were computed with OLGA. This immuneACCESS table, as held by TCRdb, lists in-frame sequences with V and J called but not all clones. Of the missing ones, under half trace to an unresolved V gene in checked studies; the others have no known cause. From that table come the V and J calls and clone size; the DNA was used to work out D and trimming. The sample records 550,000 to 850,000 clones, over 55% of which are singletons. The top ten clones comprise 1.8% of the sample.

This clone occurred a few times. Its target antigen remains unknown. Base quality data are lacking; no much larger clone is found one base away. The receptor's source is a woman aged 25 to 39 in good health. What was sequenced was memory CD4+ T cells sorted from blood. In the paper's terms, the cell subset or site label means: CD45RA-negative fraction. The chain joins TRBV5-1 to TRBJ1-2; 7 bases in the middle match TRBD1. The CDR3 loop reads CASSWTGYGYTF. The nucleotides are TGCGCCAGCAGCTGGACAGGTTACGGCTACACCTTC.